This T cell receptor beta chain was sequenced in a study of blood T cell repertoires in COVID-19. Study background: Acute-phase and convalescent COVID-19 samples originated in the United States, Italy and Spain. PBMCs, B-cell-depleted T cells, or T cells provided the cDNA or gDNA that made up the material.

TCRdb's table, derived via immunoSEQ multiplex PCR, lists solely in-frame clones and lacks some. Seen here are about 240,000 clones, about 82% observed once, and the top ten hold 9% to 15%. V was cut by 1 base and J by 7 bases, with 13 bases left in between. The CDR3 totals 14 residues. Germline V gene sequence: CDR1 MDHEN, CDR2 SYDVKM. The sample comprised peripheral blood. The TCR was taken from a man older than 75 with acute or convalescent COVID-19. The V gene is TRBV28, the J gene TRBJ2-5, with a possible D match to TRBD2 (6 bases). The CDR3 DNA reads TGTGCCAGCAGTTTATTTGGGGGGACTGGGACCCAGTACTTC. Amino acids: CASSLFGGTGTQYF. Based on the CDR3 plus reference TRBV28 and TRBJ2-5, the full variable domain is DVKVTQSSRYLVKRTGEKVFLECVQDMDHENMFWYRQDPGLGLRLIYFSYDVKMKEKGDIPEGYSVSREKKERFSLILESASTNQTSMYLCASSLFGGTGTQYFGPGTRLLVL.